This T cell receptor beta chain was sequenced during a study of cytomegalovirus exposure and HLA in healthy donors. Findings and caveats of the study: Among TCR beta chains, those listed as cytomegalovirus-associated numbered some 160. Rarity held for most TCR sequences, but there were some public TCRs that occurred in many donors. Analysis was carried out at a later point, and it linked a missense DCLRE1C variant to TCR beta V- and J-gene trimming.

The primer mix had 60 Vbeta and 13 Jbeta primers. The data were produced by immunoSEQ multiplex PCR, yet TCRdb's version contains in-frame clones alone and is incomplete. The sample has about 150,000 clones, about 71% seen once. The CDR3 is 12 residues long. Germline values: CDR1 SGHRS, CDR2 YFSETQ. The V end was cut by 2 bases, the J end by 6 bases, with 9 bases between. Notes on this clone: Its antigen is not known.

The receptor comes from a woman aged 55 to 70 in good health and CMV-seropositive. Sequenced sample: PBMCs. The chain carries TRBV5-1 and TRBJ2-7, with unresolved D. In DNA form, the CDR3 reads TGCGCCAGCAGCTTTAACGGTCCCGAGCAGTACTTC. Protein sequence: CASSFNGPEQYF.